This T cell receptor (beta chain) was recorded in a study of blood T cells in healthy people across ages. Overall study findings and caveats: Unsorted PBMCs prevented conclusive naive versus antigen-experienced comparison. Possibly, changes in expanded clonotypes were confounded because donor CMV status was unknown.

The second PCR ran about 6 to 11 cycles with a sample-barcoded 5' primer and J-beta primers. TCRdb processed the 5' RACE reads anew with MiXCR; each CDR3 protein has one entry. The sample includes around 800,000 distinct CDR3 sequences, around 62% of them seen just once. A note on this clonotype: Antigen specificity is unknown.

The CDR3 contains 15 residues. From germline, CDR1 is LGHDT and CDR2 YNNKEL (reference sequence). The V end was cut by 5 bases, the J end by 1 base, with 12 bases between. The clonotype comes from a man aged 30-40 years in good health. J is TRBJ2-4 and V is TRBV3-1; D is unclear. The sample taken for sequencing was blood. CDR3 protein: CASSFAVRAKNIQYF. The CDR3 DNA sequence: TGTGCCAGCAGCTTCGCCGTGAGGGCCAAAAACATTCAGTACTTC.